These 22 T cell receptor beta chains originate from one sample sequenced in a study of OX40 agonist ivuxolimab in advanced cancers. Here immunoSEQ multiplex PCR was the method, and the copy in TCRdb shows in-frame clones only, minus some. The sample lists roughly 13,000 clones, more than 75% occurring once. Specimen: CD4+ or CD8+ T cells sorted from blood, collected in a trial of the OX40 agonist ivuxolimab. The receptor source for this set is an adult with an advanced solid tumor such as melanoma, head and neck, liver or kidney cancer.

V usage is TRBV7-9 and J usage is TRBJ2-1; weak D call: TRBD1 (6 bases). The CDR3 covers 12 residues. Trimming shortened V by 5 bases and J by 7 bases, and 9 bases separated the two germline ends. Germline V gene sequence: CDR1 SEHNR, CDR2 FQNEAQ (reference sequence). The CDR3 spells CASSETGNEQFF. DNA for the CDR3: TGTGCCAGCAGCGAGACAGGAAATGAGCAGTTCTTC.

This clone was counted only a few times. The rearrangement uses TRBV6-1 and TRBJ2-5; 9 bases fit TRBD2. The V segment lost 3 bases and the J segment 3 bases; nucleotides outside the gene matches: 5. The germline CDR1 and CDR2 sequences are MNHNS and SASEGT. The CDR3 contains 15 residues. CDR3 DNA: TGTGCCAGCAGTGAGGTCCCTAGCGGGGAAGAGACCCAGTACTTC. Its translation: CASSEVPSGEETQYF.

The chain recombines TRBV5-1 with TRBJ2-1; D uncertain. V dropped 2 bases and J dropped 10 bases, with 10 bases sitting between them. CDR1 is SGHRS and CDR2 is YFSETQ in the germline V gene. The CDR3 has 12 amino acids. The CDR3 DNA reads as TGCGCCAGCAGCTTTGGCTTGGGGGAGCAGTTCTTC. Protein product: CASSFGLGEQFF.

This rearrangement joins TRBV5-1 to TRBJ1-2, with 7 bases lining up with TRBD1. Germline CDR1 and CDR2: SGHRS and YFSETQ. Trimming took 5 bases from V and 5 from J; bases not matched to a gene: 12. This CDR3 has 15 amino acids. The chain's CDR3 is CASSYGQERAYGYTF. The CDR3 DNA sequence: TGCGCCAGCAGTTACGGACAGGAGAGGGCTTATGGCTACACCTTC.

The chain is built from TRBV7-6 and TRBJ2-7, with D perhaps TRBD1 (5 bases). V was trimmed by 0 bases and J by 2 bases, leaving 11 bases between them. Germline assignment: CDR1 SGHVS and CDR2 FNYEAQ. The CDR3 sequence is 15 residues long. In DNA form, the CDR3 reads TGTGCCAGCAGCTTAGCCCAAGGGGTTACCTACGAGCAGTACTTC. Translating it yields CASSLAQGVTYEQYF.

The chain is built from TRBV7-2 and TRBJ2-5; no definite D call. The germline V and J ends were trimmed by 1 base and 2 bases, with 11 bases remaining between them. The germline V gene encodes CDR1 SGHTA and CDR2 FQGNSA. The CDR3 has 15 residues. Here the CDR3 DNA reads TGTGCCAGCAGCTTAGGTGGGATCGGGCAAGAGACCCAGTACTTC. It specifies CASSLGGIGQETQYF.

This clone showed up just a few times. The chain has TRBV4-2 and TRBJ1-5; 7 bases agree with TRBD1. Trimming took 0 bases from V and 5 from J; bases not matched to a gene: 1. The CDR3 loop spans 14 amino acids. Germline V CDR1 and CDR2: LGHNA, YNFKEQ. The CDR3 region is CASSQEGGDQPQHF. The CDR3 DNA is TGTGCCAGCAGCCAAGAAGGGGGCGATCAGCCCCAGCATTTT.

V gene TRBV4-3 combines with J gene TRBJ2-7, with 9 bases matching TRBD1. The CDR3 totals 16 residues. V shed 0 bases, J shed 5 bases, and the junction held 8 bases outside the gene matches. Germline V gives CDR1 LGHNA, CDR2 YSLEER. CDR3 loop: CASSQDWRQGGHEQYF. The CDR3 nucleotides read TGCGCCAGCAGCCAAGATTGGAGACAGGGGGGACACGAGCAGTACTTC.

The chain links TRBV5-1 to TRBJ2-7; 10 bases agree with TRBD2. The CDR3 totals 14 residues. The V segment lost 4 bases and the J segment 3 bases; nucleotides outside the gene matches: 4. Looked up from germline, CDR1 is SGHRS and CDR2 is YFSETQ. As DNA, the CDR3 is TGCGCCAGCAGCCACTCTAGCGGGGGCTACGAGCAGTACTTC. Protein product: CASSHSSGGYEQYF.

This clone was picked up a small number of times. The gene calls are TRBV30 and TRBJ1-3, with 7 bases fitting TRBD1. The germline V gene has CDR1 GTSNPN and CDR2 SVGIG (reference sequence). V dropped 3 bases and J dropped 1; count of bases not matched to a gene: 6. The CDR3 consists of 15 residues. CDR3 DNA sequence: TGTGCCTGGAGCGCCTTGGACAGGTCTGGAAACACCATATATTTT. The encoded protein is CAWSALDRSGNTIYF.

The chain joins TRBV7-9 to TRBJ2-7; 11 nucleotides align to TRBD1. The V gene end was trimmed by 3 bases and the J gene end by 6 bases; junction bases not matched to a gene: 7. Per the germline V gene, CDR1 is SEHNR and CDR2 is FQNEAQ (reference sequence). This CDR3 contains 15 residues. Here the CDR3 DNA reads TGTGCCAGCAGCTTGGGGGACAGGGGGGACAGCGAGCAGTACTTC. This gives the protein CASSLGDRGDSEQYF.

This clone was counted a few times. This specimen includes other DNA sequences encoding the same CDR3. The J gene is TRBJ2-3, the V gene TRBV5-4, with 12 bases aligning to TRBD2. The V and J ends lost 3 bases and 6 bases, in that order; junction bases with no gene match: 5. Germline V gene sequence: CDR1 SGHNT, CDR2 YYREEE (reference sequence). This CDR3 spans 15 amino acids. CDR3 protein: CASSSSGGAGDTQYF. The DNA of the CDR3 is TGTGCCAGCAGCTCTAGCGGGGGGGCCGGGGATACGCAGTATTTT. Drawing the rest from reference TRBV5-4 and TRBJ2-3, the complete variable domain is ETGVTQSPTHLIKTRGQQVTLRCSSQSGHNTVSWYQQALGQGPQFIFQYYREEENGRGNFPPRFSGLQFPNYSSELNVNALELDDSALYLCASSSSGGAGDTQYFGPGTRLTVL.

A single count supports this clone. J is TRBJ1-1 and V is TRBV11-2; D uncertain. The germline CDR1 and CDR2 sequences are SGHAT and FQNNGV. CDR3 length: 11 amino acids. The ends were cut back, 1 base at V and 7 bases at J, with 4 bases in the middle. CDR3 loop: CASSLGSEAFF. As DNA, the CDR3 is TGTGCCAGCAGCTTAGGGAGTGAAGCTTTCTTT.

This sequence joins TRBV6-5 and TRBJ2-5; TRBD2 might be the D (5 bases). The assigned J gene may be wrong: the sequence end matches TRBJ2-7 better. This CDR3 spans 14 amino acids. Per the germline V gene, CDR1 is MNHEY and CDR2 is SVGAGI. CDR3 protein: CASSTSAGEYEQYF. CDR3 DNA sequence: TGTGCCAGCAGTACGTCCGCTGGGGAGTACGAGCAGTACTTC.

The genes are TRBV4-2 and TRBJ2-7; a weak D match, TRBD2 (6 bases). Trimming cost V 5 bases and J 6 bases, with 20 bases left between them. Germline values: CDR1 LGHNA, CDR2 YNFKEQ. The CDR3 extends over 15 amino acids. CDR3 sequence reads: CASSSRVGRGFEQYF. CDR3 DNA: TGTGCCAGCAGCTCCCGGGTTGGGCGGGGCTTCGAGCAGTACTTC.

This rearrangement joins TRBV9 to TRBJ2-1; possibly TRBD2 for D (5 bases). Germline V CDR1 and CDR2: SGDLS, YYNGEE. Between the trimmed V and J ends, which lost 0 bases and 7 bases, there was a span of 5 bases. This CDR3 has 12 amino acids. The DNA of the CDR3 is TGTGCCAGCAGCGTAGCGGGGAATGAGCAGTTCTTC. Its protein is CASSVAGNEQFF.

The rearrangement uses TRBV6-5 and TRBJ1-1, with 11 bases matching TRBD1. From germline, CDR1 is MNHEY and CDR2 SVGAGI. V was clipped by 2 bases and J by 5 bases; unmatched bases: 4. The CDR3 has 15 residues. CDR3 region: CASSYRDRGSTEAFF. The CDR3 nucleotides read TGTGCCAGCAGTTACCGGGACAGGGGGTCGACTGAAGCTTTCTTT.

This chain links TRBV4-2 with TRBJ2-2; the D gene is possibly TRBD1 (6 bases). This CDR3 contains 15 residues. Trimming cost V 3 bases and J 6 bases, with 14 bases left between them. Germline-derived CDR1 and CDR2 are LGHNA and YNFKEQ. CDR3: CASSHTEGDPGELFF. The CDR3 bases are TGTGCCAGCAGCCACACCGAGGGGGATCCCGGGGAGCTGTTTTTT.

This chain connects TRBV9 to TRBJ2-5; 7 bases align to TRBD2. The CDR3 sequence is 14 residues long. Germline V gives CDR1 SGDLS, CDR2 YYNGEE. After removal of 3 bases from V and 5 bases from J, the junction contained 7 bases not matched to a gene. The CDR3 DNA reads as TGTGCCAGCAGCGCCGGGACTAACGGGGAGACCCAGTACTTC. Its translation: CASSAGTNGETQYF.

The chain combines TRBV7-8 with TRBJ2-1, with 8 bases that match TRBD2. The length of the CDR3 is 18 residues. CDR1 is SGHVS, CDR2 FQNEAQ, per germline. V lost 2 bases to trimming and J lost 8 bases; unmatched junction nucleotides: 17. CDR3 sequence (DNA): TGTGCCAGCAGCTTATCCGGACTCGGACTAGCCGACGGGGATGAGCAGTTCTTC. Protein product: CASSLSGLGLADGDEQFF.

The rearrangement joins TRBV10-3 to TRBJ2-7; TRBD1 is a possible D gene (6 bases). Germline assignment: CDR1 ENHRY and CDR2 SYGVKD. V was clipped by 4 bases and J by 0 bases, with 16 bases between them. There are 16 residues in the CDR3. Here the CDR3 reads CAISGPGHSSSYEQYF. The DNA for the CDR3 is TGTGCCATCAGTGGACCGGGACACTCGAGCTCCTACGAGCAGTACTTC.

This clone is labeled medium-sized. The CDR3 DNA is TGTGCCAGCAGTTACTACGACAGGGGAGATTCACCCCTCCACTTT. It yields the protein CASSYYDRGDSPLHF. The chain employs TRBV6-6 and TRBJ1-6; 8 nucleotides align to TRBD1. The germline gives CDR1 MNHNY, CDR2 SVGAGI (reference sequence). The CDR3 length is 15 residues. V lost 1 base to trimming and J lost 8 bases; unmatched junction nucleotides: 4.